The T cell receptor beta chain described here comes from a study of T cell responses to AZD1222 COVID-19 vaccine. CDR3 length equals 15 residues. Trimming took 3 bases from V and 5 from J, leaving 15 bases between them. Germline V CDR1 and CDR2: SGDLS, YYNGEE. Repertoires were generated with immunoSEQ multiplex PCR, while TCRdb's copy carries only in-frame clones and drops some. Altogether approximately 97,000 clones are present, about 90% being singletons, with the ten largest covering approximately 8.3%. This clone has a single count. V and J are TRBV9 and TRBJ2-1, with D possibly matching TRBD1 (5 bases). This receptor was taken from an adult in good health. The source material was peripheral blood, sampled on day 0 of AZD1222 vaccination. In DNA, the CDR3 is TGTGCCAGCAGCGCCTCAGGGTACCGCGACAATGAGCAGTTCTTC. Its translation: CASSASGYRDNEQFF.